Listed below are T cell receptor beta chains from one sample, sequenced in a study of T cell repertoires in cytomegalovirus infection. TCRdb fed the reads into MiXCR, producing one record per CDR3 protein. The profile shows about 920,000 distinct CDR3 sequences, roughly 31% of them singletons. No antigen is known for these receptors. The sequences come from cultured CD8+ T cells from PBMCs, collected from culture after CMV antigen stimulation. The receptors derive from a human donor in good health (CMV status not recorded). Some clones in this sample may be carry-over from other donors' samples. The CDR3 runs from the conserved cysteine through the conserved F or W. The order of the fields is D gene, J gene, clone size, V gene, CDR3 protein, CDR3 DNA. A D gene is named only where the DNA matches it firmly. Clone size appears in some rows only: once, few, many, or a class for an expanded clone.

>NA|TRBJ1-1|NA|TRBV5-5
CASSLEQPNTEAFF
TGTGCCAGCAGCTTGGAACAGCCAAACACTGAAGCTTTCTTT
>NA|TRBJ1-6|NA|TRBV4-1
CASSQESTDNSPLHF
TGCGCCAGCAGCCAAGAGTCGACAGATAATTCACCCCTCCACTTT
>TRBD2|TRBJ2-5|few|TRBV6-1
CASSSGLEKETQYF
TGTGCCAGCAGTTCGGGACTAGAGAAAGAGACCCAGTACTTC
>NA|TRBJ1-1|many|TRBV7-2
CASSLGVAEAFF
TGTGCCAGCAGCTTAGGGGTGGCTGAAGCTTTCTTT
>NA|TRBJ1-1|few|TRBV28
CASSLWTDEAFF
TGTGCCAGCAGTCTTTGGACTGATGAAGCTTTCTTT
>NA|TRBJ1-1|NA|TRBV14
CASSQQGQAEAFF
TGTGCCAGCAGCCAACAGGGGCAGGCTGAAGCTTTCTTT
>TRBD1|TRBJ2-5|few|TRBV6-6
CASFPFGTGRETQYF
TGTGCCAGCTTCCCCTTCGGGACAGGGAGAGAGACCCAGTACTTC
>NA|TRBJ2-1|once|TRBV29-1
CSVAGTAIDEQFF
TGCAGCGTCGCCGGGACTGCGATCGATGAGCAGTTCTTC
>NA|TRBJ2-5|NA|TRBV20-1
CSASSEGETQYF
TGCAGTGCTAGTTCGGAGGGGGAGACCCAGTACTTC
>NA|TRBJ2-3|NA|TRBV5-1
CASIPPKGEDTQYF
TGCGCCAGCATTCCACCGAAGGGGGAAGATACGCAGTATTTT
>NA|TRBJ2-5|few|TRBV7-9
CASSRDSRF
TGTGCCAGCAGCAGGGACTCCCGTTTC
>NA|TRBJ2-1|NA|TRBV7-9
CASSLVNIEQFF
TGTGCCAGCAGCTTAGTTAATATCGAGCAGTTCTTC
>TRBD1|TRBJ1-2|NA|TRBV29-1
CSVGTGTNYGYTF
TGCAGCGTCGGGACAGGCACTAACTATGGCTACACCTTC
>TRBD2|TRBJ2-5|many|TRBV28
CASSFLAGGQETQYF
TGTGCCAGCAGTTTTCTGGCGGGGGGGCAGGAGACCCAGTACTTC
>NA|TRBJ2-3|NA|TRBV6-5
CASSYEGGEDTQYF
TGTGCCAGCAGTTACGAGGGGGGCGAGGATACGCAGTATTTT
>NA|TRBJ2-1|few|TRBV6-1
CASIVVLNNEQFF
TGTGCCAGCATAGTAGTACTCAACAATGAGCAGTTCTTC
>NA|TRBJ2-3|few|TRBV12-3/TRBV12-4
CASSFGGRGTDTQYF
TGTGCCAGCAGTTTTGGGGGAAGGGGCACAGATACGCAGTATTTT
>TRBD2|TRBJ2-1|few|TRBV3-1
CASSHGGGAWDEQFF
TGTGCCAGCAGCCACGGCGGGGGGGCTTGGGATGAGCAGTTCTTC
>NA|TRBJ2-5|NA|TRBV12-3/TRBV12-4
CASSIHTETQYF
TGTGCCAGCAGTATTCACACGGAGACCCAGTACTTC
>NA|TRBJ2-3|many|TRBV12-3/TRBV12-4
CASSLHTDTQYF
TGTGCCAGCAGTTTGCACACAGATACGCAGTATTTT
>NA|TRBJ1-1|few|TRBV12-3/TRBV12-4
CASSPSGGWAEAFF
TGTGCCAGCAGCCCTAGTGGGGGTTGGGCTGAAGCTTTCTTT
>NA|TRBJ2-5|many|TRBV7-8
CASSSSLAKQETQYF
TGTGCCAGCAGCTCGTCTCTAGCGAAACAAGAGACCCAGTACTTC
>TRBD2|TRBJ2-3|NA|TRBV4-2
CASSQGRTSGGASHTDTQYF
TGTGCCAGCAGCCAAGGGCGCACTAGCGGGGGGGCTTCACACACAGATACGCAGTATTTT
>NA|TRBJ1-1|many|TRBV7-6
CASSLDAGPDTEAFF
TGTGCCAGCAGCTTAGACGCAGGGCCGGACACTGAAGCTTTCTTT
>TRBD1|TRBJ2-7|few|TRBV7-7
CASSSEIGTGGSPYEQYF
TGTGCTAGCAGCTCCGAAATCGGGACAGGGGGTTCCCCCTACGAGCAGTACTTC
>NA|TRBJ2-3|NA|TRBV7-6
CASSPHSTDTQYF
TGTGCCAGCAGCCCTCACAGCACAGATACGCAGTATTTT
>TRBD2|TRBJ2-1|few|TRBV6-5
CASRLLAGDGEQFF
TGTGCCTCCCGCCTCCTAGCGGGGGACGGTGAGCAGTTCTTC
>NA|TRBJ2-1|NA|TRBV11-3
CASSHVGRNEQFF
TGTGCCAGCAGCCATGTAGGGCGCAATGAGCAGTTCTTC